This TCR beta chain was sequenced in a study of T cell responses to AZD1222 COVID-19 vaccine. Study as a whole: Second-dose intervals near 4 or 12 weeks were combined. General study points: Spike-specific TCR breadth and depth both grew after two AZD1222 doses. Of the AZD1222 recipients, only 5 to 7 were seropositive at baseline.

In germline, CDR1 is SGHTA, CDR2 FQGNSA. The CDR3 length is 15 residues. Trimming at V came to 6 bases and at J to 10 bases, leaving 15 bases not matched to a gene. Some clones are missing from TCRdb's copy, which holds only in-frame ones; the method was immunoSEQ multiplex PCR. This sample has 65,000 to 75,000 clones; roughly 84% occur once, and the top ten carry around 21%. This clone has a single count. Its target is unknown. V is TRBV7-2 and J is TRBJ1-2, with 9 bases identical to TRBD1. The TCR was taken from an adult in good health. The sample here was peripheral blood, taken on day 0 of AZD1222 vaccination. CDR3 residues: CASSKSGTGKALYTF. Here the CDR3 DNA reads TGTGCCAGCAGTAAATCCGGGACAGGGAAGGCACTCTACACCTTC. Full variable domain (missing parts from reference TRBV7-2 and TRBJ1-2): GAGVSQSPSNKVTEKGKDVELRCDPISGHTALYWYRQSLGQGLEFLIYFQGNSAPDKSGLPSDRFSAERTGGSVSTLTIQRTQQEDSAVYLCASSKSGTGKALYTFGSGTRLTVV.